What follows are 11 T cell receptor beta chains derived from one specimen sequenced in a study of T cells in women clearing cervical HPV infection. The repertoire was sequenced with immunoSEQ multiplex PCR; TCRdb's copy has only in-frame clones and lacks some. This sample carries some 43,000 clones, with 0.98% going to the ten biggest clones. Sequencing was done on a sample of blood buffy coat. The receptors were sampled from a woman aged 18-69 years with a cervical HPV16 infection that either progressed to CIN3+ or cleared (not recorded which).

About this clone: The CDR3 end falls 3 residues outside the read, so it is completed with the germline J gene. This chain links TRBV24-1 with TRBJ1-5; D perhaps matches TRBD1 (5 bases). Germline values: CDR1 KGHDR, CDR2 SFDVKD. This CDR3 is 16 amino acids long. V was shortened by 4 bases and J by 3 bases, with 15 bases between the two germline ends. Here the CDR3 reads CATSDSRQPNNQPQHF. The CDR3 DNA, read in part, is TGTGCCACCAGTGACTCAAGACAGCCCAACAATCAGCCC.

Remarks on this clone: The read ends 3 residues early relative to the CDR3; the germline J gene fills the gap. The genes are TRBV7-9 and TRBJ2-7, with D possibly being TRBD2 (7 bases). The CDR3 has 14 residues. Germline CDR1 is SEHNR and CDR2 is FQNEAQ (reference sequence). V lost 1 base and J lost 4, with 11 bases in between. Here the CDR3 reads CASSLVAGAYEQYF. The covered CDR3 bases are TGTGCCAGCAGCTTAGTCGCGGGGGCGTACGAG.

On this clone: The CDR3 extends 3 residues past the end of the read, so its final part is completed from the germline J gene. The gene calls are TRBV19 and TRBJ2-2; 9 bases map to TRBD2. The CDR3 is made up of 16 amino acids. Germline CDR1 reads LNHDA; CDR2 reads SQIVND (reference sequence). Trimming cost V 6 bases and J 5 bases; bases outside gene matches: 10. The sequenced part of the CDR3 DNA is TGTGCCAGTAGGCGGCGCGGGGGGGCCAGTACCGGGGAG. Translated: CASRRRGGASTGE. The full-length CDR3 reads as CASRRRGGASTGELFF.

With respect to this clone: The sequenced fragment ends 3 residues before the CDR3 boundary, so the rest is inferred from the germline J gene. The V and J genes are TRBV4-2 and TRBJ1-4; TRBD1 matches at 8 bases. The V gene end was trimmed by 4 bases and the J gene end by 8 bases; junction bases not matched to a gene: 15. CDR3 size: 17 residues. The germline V gene has CDR1 LGHNA and CDR2 YNFKEQ. This chain's CDR3 is CASSPFSETGAGEKLFF. The part of the CDR3 DNA that was read is TGTGCCAGCAGCCCGTTCTCTGAGACAGGGGCTGGAGAAAAA.

As concerns this clone: The DNA ends 3 residues before the CDR3 does, and the rest of the CDR3 is filled in from the germline J gene. The genes are TRBV12-3 or TRBV12-4 and TRBJ1-6, with a possible D match to TRBD1 (6 bases). The length of the CDR3 is 17 residues. V gave up 7 bases and J gave up 0 bases, with 16 bases separating them. The CDR3: CASTTQTGSSYNSPLHF. Partial CDR3 DNA: TGTGCCAGCACCACCCAAACAGGGAGCTCCTATAATTCACCC.

As to this clone: Read data end 3 residues before the CDR3 end; the end is taken from the germline J gene. The rearrangement links TRBV29-1 to TRBJ2-2; D is perhaps TRBD2 (6 bases). Looked up from germline, CDR1 is SQVTM and CDR2 is ANQGSEA. The CDR3 contains 13 residues. CDR3 bases read: TGCAGCGTTATGGTCAGGACTAATGAAAAG. It codes for CSVMVRTNEK. Given in full, the CDR3 is CSVMVRTNEKLFF.

On this clone: The sequence runs out 3 residues before the end of the CDR3; the remainder is reconstructed from the germline J gene. This chain joins TRBV2 and TRBJ1-2, with TRBD1 matching over 8 bases. The CDR3 runs to 16 residues. CDR1 SNHLY and CDR2 FYNNEI come from the germline V gene. V lost 6 bases and J lost 2; bases outside the gene matches: 11. CDR3 amino acids: CASSPDRGRRNYGYTF. CDR3 DNA (partial): TGTGCCAGCAGCCCTGACAGGGGAAGGAGGAACTATGGC. Full variable domain (outside the CDR3, taken from reference TRBV2 and TRBJ1-2): EPEVTQTPSHQVTQMGQEVILRCVPISNHLYFYWYRQILGQKVEFLVSFYNNEISEKSEIFDDQFSVERPDGSNFTLKIRSTKLEDSAMYFCASSPDRGRRNYGYTFGSGTRLTVV.

Regarding this clone: The read terminates 3 residues before the CDR3 end, so the remaining end is supplied by the germline J gene. V usage is TRBV5-1 and J usage is TRBJ1-5; 7 bases line up with TRBD1. The CDR3 loop spans 16 amino acids. V gave up 0 bases and J gave up 0 bases; unmatched junction bases: 3. Germline CDR1 is SGHRS and CDR2 is YFSETQ. CDR3 protein: CASSLGAGGSNQPQHF. Partial CDR3 DNA: TGCGCCAGCAGCTTGGGGGCAGGGGGTAGCAATCAGCCC. Looking up the rest from reference TRBV5-1 and TRBJ1-5 gives the full variable domain: KAGVTQTPRYLIKTRGQQVTLSCSPISGHRSVSWYQQTPGQGLQFLFEYFSETQRNKGNFPGRFSGRQFSNSRSEMNVSTLELGDSALYLCASSLGAGGSNQPQHFGDGTRLSIL.

In the case of this clone: The read gets to within 3 residues of the CDR3 end, and the germline J gene fills in the rest. The genes are TRBV5-1 and TRBJ2-1, with 10 bases aligning to TRBD2. The CDR3 sequence is 16 residues long. The trim removed 0 bases at V and 7 bases at J, leaving 7 bases unmatched. The germline CDR1 and CDR2 sequences are SGHRS and YFSETQ. CDR3 residues: CASSLAASGGPNEQFF. The sequenced part of the CDR3 DNA is TGCGCCAGCAGCTTGGCCGCTAGCGGGGGCCCTAATGAG.

To note about this clone: The read halts 3 residues ahead of the CDR3 end, with the missing end drawn from the germline J gene. This chain connects TRBV28 to TRBJ2-1; 10 bases match TRBD2. The CDR3 consists of 16 residues. Germline values: CDR1 MDHEN, CDR2 SYDVKM. The V gene end was trimmed by 7 bases and the J gene end by 5 bases; junction bases not matched to a gene: 11. CDR3 DNA (partial): TGTGCCAGCACCCCCATGAGGACTAGCGGAGACAATGAG. Translation: CASTPMRTSGDNE. The complete CDR3 sequence is CASTPMRTSGDNEQFF.

As for this clone: The read ends 3 residues before the CDR3 terminus; that terminus is restored from the germline J gene. V gene TRBV6-1 combines with J gene TRBJ2-3; no definite D call. The CDR3 totals 17 residues. The V and J ends lost 1 base and 0 bases respectively, with 14 bases between them. Per the germline V gene, CDR1 is MNHNS and CDR2 is SASEGT. CDR3 protein: CASSEGVNSLSTDTQYF. The covered CDR3 bases are TGTGCCAGCAGTGAAGGTGTAAACAGCCTTAGCACAGATACG.